These T cell receptor beta chains were read from a single sample in a study of T cell changes during pregnancy in multiple sclerosis. Assay used: immunoSEQ multiplex PCR; TCRdb lists only in-frame clones, some missing. The sample lists 79,000 or so clones; 80% to 90% were seen once. The source material was peripheral blood, sampled before pregnancy. Every receptor here comes from a female donor with multiple sclerosis, enrolled in a pregnancy study. Both conserved end residues are part of each CDR3. The order of the fields is D gene, CDR3 length, clone size, J gene, V gene, CDR3 protein, CDR3 DNA. A D gene is named only where the DNA matches it firmly. Some rows mark clone size as missing; the rest say once, few, many or name a class of expanded clone.

. 14 . TRBJ1-2 TRBV10-3 CAISEGGLDYGYTF TGTGCCATCAGTGAGGGGGGCTTAGACTATGGCTACACCTTC
TRBD2 16 . TRBJ2-5 TRBV9 CASSEGGLAGGETQYF TGTGCCAGCAGCGAGGGGGGGCTAGCGGGAGGGGAGACCCAGTACTTC
. 14 . TRBJ2-7 TRBV5-4 CASSLRGASYEQYF TGTGCCAGCAGCTTGCGGGGGGCCTCCTACGAGCAGTACTTC
TRBD1 15 . TRBJ2-7 TRBV6-5 CASRDGGTASYEQYF TGTGCCAGCAGAGACGGTGGGACAGCCTCCTACGAGCAGTACTTC
. 11 many TRBJ2-7 TRBV14 CASSSRYEQYF TGTGCCAGCAGCTCGCGATACGAGCAGTACTTC
TRBD2 16 once TRBJ2-1 TRBV6-1 CASSEQGGGGYNEQFF TGTGCCAGCAGTGAGCAGGGTGGGGGAGGGTACAATGAGCAGTTCTTC
TRBD1 19 few TRBJ1-1 TRBV4-3 CASSQGIRGTGIPNTEAFF TGCGCCAGCAGCCAAGGGATTAGGGGGACAGGGATTCCGAACACTGAAGCTTTCTTT
TRBD2 13 . TRBJ2-1 TRBV30 CAWSTQGGNEQFF TGTGCCTGGAGTACCCAGGGAGGGAATGAGCAGTTCTTC
TRBD2 11 . TRBJ2-5 TRBV30 CAWVGGETQYF TGTGCCTGGGTCGGGGGGGAGACCCAGTACTTC
TRBD2 16 . TRBJ2-1 TRBV7-6 CASSRTGTSVKGEQFF TGTGCCAGCAGCCGTACCGGGACTAGCGTGAAGGGTGAGCAGTTCTTC
. 12 . TRBJ1-1 TRBV5-5 CASSHRDTRAFF TGTGCCAGCAGCCACCGGGACACTCGAGCTTTCTTT
TRBD1 16 . TRBJ1-1 TRBV7-2 CASSLSSGQGNTEAFF TGTGCCAGCAGCCTCTCGTCGGGACAGGGGAACACTGAAGCTTTCTTT
. 14 . TRBJ2-3 TRBV5-1 CASSSGPSTDTQYF TGCGCCAGCAGCTCTGGGCCTAGCACAGATACGCAGTATTTT
TRBD1 16 . TRBJ2-7 TRBV27 CASSSTSGTGLYEQYF TGTGCCAGCAGTTCCACCTCCGGGACAGGCCTCTACGAGCAGTACTTC
. 14 . TRBJ2-2 TRBV30 CAWGGRGSTGELFF TGTGCCTGGGGGGGCCGGGGATCAACCGGGGAGCTGTTTTTT
TRBD2 16 . TRBJ2-1 TRBV28 CASSLGRGSQDNEQFF TGTGCCAGCAGTTTGGGCCGCGGGAGTCAGGACAATGAGCAGTTCTTC
TRBD1 15 . TRBJ2-5 TRBV9 CASSRDSGNQETQYF TGTGCCAGCAGCCGGGACAGCGGTAACCAAGAGACCCAGTACTTC
TRBD1 15 . TRBJ1-3 TRBV5-1 CASSDQGQTRPTIYF TGCGCCAGCAGCGACCAGGGACAGACTCGGCCCACCATATATTTT
. 16 . TRBJ2-6 TRBV13 CASSPPGVAGANVLTF TGTGCCAGCAGCCCACCGGGTGTGGCTGGGGCCAACGTCCTGACTTTC
. 16 . TRBJ1-4 TRBV4-3 CASSQEGQRDREKLFF TGCGCCAGCAGCCAAGAGGGGCAGCGGGATAGGGAAAAACTGTTTTTT
. 14 . TRBJ1-2 TRBV19 CASSKDFSNYGYTF TGTGCCAGTAGTAAAGACTTTTCCAACTATGGCTACACCTTC
TRBD1 14 . TRBJ2-7 TRBV5-1 CASSAQGEPYEQYF TGCGCCAGCAGCGCCCAGGGGGAACCCTACGAGCAGTACTTC
TRBD1 15 once TRBJ2-2 TRBV4-3 CASSPRTGHTGELFF TGCGCCAGCAGCCCCCGGACAGGGCACACCGGGGAGCTGTTTTTT
TRBD1 15 few TRBJ1-1 TRBV6-1 CATRPMTGGNTEAFF TGTGCCACACGACCGATGACAGGGGGGAACACTGAAGCTTTCTTT
. 15 . TRBJ2-3 TRBV28 CASGSSGESTDTQYF TGTGCCAGCGGGAGCTCAGGCGAGAGCACAGATACGCAGTATTTT
TRBD1 16 . TRBJ1-1 TRBV19 CASRGWTGNFNTEAFF TGTGCCAGTAGGGGATGGACAGGGAATTTTAACACTGAAGCTTTCTTT
. 13 . TRBJ1-5 TRBV19 CASNRQVNQPQHF TGTGCCAGTAACCGACAGGTGAATCAGCCCCAGCATTTT
TRBD2 16 . TRBJ2-3 TRBV5-1 CASSSLGTSGTDTQYF TGCGCCAGCAGCTCCCTAGGGACTAGCGGCACAGATACGCAGTATTTT
. 15 . TRBJ2-7 TRBV30 CAWSSDLFVAYEQYF TGTGCCTGGAGTTCGGACTTATTCGTAGCCTACGAGCAGTACTTC
. 14 . TRBJ2-7 TRBV4-2 CASSQEVPSYEQYF TGTGCCAGCAGCCAAGAAGTCCCCTCCTACGAGCAGTACTTC
TRBD2 19 . TRBJ2-5 TRBV29-1 CSVEDVIASGGIGGGTQYF TGCAGCGTTGAAGATGTAATAGCTAGCGGGGGTATTGGGGGAGGAACCCAGTACTTC
. 15 . TRBJ1-1 TRBV10-1 CASSEFQGRNTEAFF TGCGCCAGCAGTGAATTCCAGGGGCGAAACACTGAAGCTTTCTTT
TRBD1 14 once TRBJ2-7 TRBV7-2 CASSSTGGPYEQYF TGTGCCAGCAGCTCAACAGGGGGTCCCTACGAGCAGTACTTC
TRBD1 15 . TRBJ2-7 TRBV6-5 CASSRPGTGSYEQYF TGTGCCAGCAGCCGTCCCGGGACAGGGAGCTACGAGCAGTACTTC
TRBD2 15 . TRBJ2-7 TRBV7-2 CASSLEAGGSYEQYF TGTGCCAGCAGCTTAGAGGCGGGAGGTTCCTACGAGCAGTACTTC
. 13 . TRBJ2-6 TRBV5-1 CASSSTGANVLTF TGCGCCAGCAGCTCCACTGGGGCCAACGTCCTGACTTTC
TRBD1 19 . TRBJ1-3 TRBV30 CAWSRDRGSSNLSGNTIYF TGTGCCTGGAGTCGGGACAGGGGGTCCTCGAACCTCTCTGGAAACACCATATATTTT
. 13 . TRBJ1-2 TRBV10-1 CASSEFINYGYTF TGCGCCAGCAGTGAGTTTATTAACTATGGCTACACCTTC
. 17 . TRBJ1-1 TRBV5-1 CASSFPVGGIRDTEAFF TGCGCCAGCAGCTTTCCCGTCGGGGGTATTAGGGACACTGAAGCTTTCTTT
. 14 once TRBJ2-7 TRBV5-1 CASSLEGSSYEQYF TGCGCCAGCAGCTTGGAGGGGTCCTCCTACGAGCAGTACTTC
. 9 . TRBJ2-3 TRBV20-1 CKAGDTQYF TGCAAGGCGGGCGATACGCAGTATTTT
TRBD2 15 . TRBJ2-7 TRBV4-1 CASSQAGLAYTEQYF TGCGCCAGCAGCCAAGCGGGACTAGCATATACCGAGCAGTACTTC
. 10 few TRBJ2-1 TRBV30 CAWSKAEQFF TGTGCCTGGAGTAAAGCTGAGCAGTTCTTC
. 15 . TRBJ2-7 TRBV6-5 CASSYSADKTYEQYF TGTGCCAGCAGTTACTCGGCAGATAAAACCTACGAGCAGTACTTC
. 14 . TRBJ2-7 TRBV10-1 CASSEFARPYEQYF TGCGCCAGCAGTGAGTTCGCCAGGCCCTACGAGCAGTACTTC
TRBD2 15 once TRBJ2-1 TRBV6-4 CASSDLAGSGNEQFF TGTGCCAGCAGTGACCTAGCGGGGAGCGGCAATGAGCAGTTCTTC
. 13 . TRBJ2-5 TRBV7-2 CASSGGLQETQYF TGTGCCAGCTCTGGGGGGTTACAAGAGACCCAGTACTTC
. 17 . TRBJ1-1 TRBV9 CASSVGGGGLFSTEAFF TGTGCCAGCAGCGTAGGGGGAGGGGGTTTGTTCTCCACTGAAGCTTTCTTT
TRBD1 15 . TRBJ2-2 TRBV6-1 CASSLQGVVTGELFF TGTGCCAGCAGCCTACAGGGGGTCGTCACCGGGGAGCTGTTTTTT